The next 13 T cell receptor beta chains were all read from a single sample in a study of shared T cell receptors in the human thymus. The repertoire was sequenced with immunoSEQ multiplex PCR; TCRdb's copy has only in-frame clones and lacks some. The table has roughly 660,000 clones, around 89% seen once. These records were also assigned to another study, of human thymus T cells.

Input material: thymocytes. These receptors all come from a boy younger than two with a congenital heart defect.

This chain uses TRBV7-9 with TRBJ2-7; 8 nucleotides match TRBD2. The V and J ends lost 2 bases and 2 bases, in that order; junction bases with no gene match: 8. The germline V gene has CDR1 SEHNR and CDR2 FQNEAQ (reference sequence). CDR3 length equals 16 residues. Here the CDR3 reads CASSLRGPAGAYEQYF. As DNA, the CDR3 is TGTGCCAGCAGCTTAAGGGGTCCAGCGGGAGCCTACGAGCAGTACTTC.

The CDR3 here is CASSLDRTGGNNYGYTF. The CDR3 DNA sequence: TGCGCCAGCAGCTTGGATAGGACAGGGGGGAATAACTATGGCTACACCTTC. The J gene is TRBJ1-2, the V gene TRBV5-1, with 10 bases matching TRBD1. Germline V gives CDR1 SGHRS, CDR2 YFSETQ. The CDR3 covers 17 residues. V trimming: 0 bases; J trimming: 1 base; junction bases outside the gene matches: 6.

The chain links TRBV15 to TRBJ2-1; no reliable D call. CDR3 length equals 15 residues. Germline V gene lookup returns CDR1 LNHNV and CDR2 YYDKDF (reference sequence). Trimming removed 0 bases from V and 4 bases from J, with 10 bases in between. CDR3 in DNA: TGTGCCACCAGCAGAGAAGAACGAGAATACAATGAGCAGTTCTTC. It is translated as CATSREEREYNEQFF.

This clone is a singleton in its sample. The chain is built from TRBV29-1 and TRBJ2-1, with D perhaps TRBD2 (5 bases). Trimming shortened V by 7 bases and J by 6 bases, and 13 bases separated the two germline ends. The length of the CDR3 is 12 residues. Germline CDR1 reads SQVTM; CDR2 reads ANQGSEA. This CDR3 reads CSAGSHSNEQFF. CDR3 bases: TGCAGCGCGGGATCTCATAGCAATGAGCAGTTCTTC.

This chain uses TRBV6-6 with TRBJ1-1; unclear D gene. The germline gives CDR1 MNHNY, CDR2 SVGAGI (reference sequence). With 11 bases removed from V and 6 bases from J, the gap between germline ends came to 25 bases. This CDR3 is 15 amino acids long. CDR3 loop: CAPLALGAPHPEAFF. For the CDR3, the DNA is TGTGCCCCCTTAGCGCTTGGAGCACCGCACCCTGAAGCTTTCTTT.

The chain uses TRBV7-9 and TRBJ2-2; 7 nucleotides agree with TRBD2. Trimming removed 2 bases from V and 7 bases from J; junction bases left unmatched: 7. Germline V gives CDR1 SEHNR, CDR2 FQNEAQ (reference sequence). The CDR3 is 15 residues long. Here the CDR3 reads CASSLSLAEGGELFF. The CDR3, as DNA: TGTGCCAGCAGCTTAAGTCTAGCGGAGGGCGGGGAGCTGTTTTTT.

V usage is TRBV4-1 and J usage is TRBJ2-7, with 11 bases identical to TRBD2. The CDR3 is 17 amino acids. In germline, CDR1 is MGHRA, CDR2 YSYEKL. The ends lost 2 bases at V and 4 bases at J; junction bases unmatched: 10. This CDR3 is CASSQNPLAGGGYEQYF. CDR3 sequence (DNA): TGCGCCAGCAGCCAAAACCCCCTAGCGGGAGGAGGTTACGAGCAGTACTTC.

V usage is TRBV29-1 and J usage is TRBJ2-5; D is possibly TRBD2 (5 bases). Germline V gene data show CDR1 as SQVTM and CDR2 as ANQGSEA. This CDR3 is built from 9 residues. Written as DNA, the CDR3 is TGCACCGTGGAGGCGACCCAGTACTTC. It specifies CTVEATQYF.

The chain has TRBV4-3 and TRBJ2-4, with TRBD2 matching over 8 bases. J lost 1 base, V lost 5 bases, and 13 bases had no gene match. This CDR3 region has 18 residues. From germline, CDR1 is LGHNA and CDR2 YSLEER. DNA for the CDR3: TGCGCCAGCAGCTTACGGGGGCCGGGGGGGCCCGCCAAAAACATTCAGTACTTC. Its protein product is CASSLRGPGGPAKNIQYF.

The chain couples TRBV11-3 to TRBJ1-5; D might be TRBD1 (5 bases). Germline CDR1 is SGHNT and CDR2 is YENEEA. CDR3 size: 14 residues. V was shortened by 3 bases and J by 11 bases, with 17 bases between the two germline ends. The CDR3 bases are TGTGCCAGCAGCTTCCGGACGGGGTGGGGGGCCCAGCATTTT. Its translation is CASSFRTGWGAQHF.

The rearrangement joins TRBV29-1 to TRBJ1-2; 7 bases are shared with TRBD1. The CDR3 has 16 amino acids. The germline gives CDR1 SQVTM, CDR2 ANQGSEA. With 2 bases clipped from V and 4 bases from J, the junction kept 13 bases outside the gene matches. CDR3 sequence: CSVERAPGGQPYGYTF. The CDR3 DNA reads TGCAGCGTTGAAAGGGCCCCCGGGGGACAGCCCTATGGCTACACCTTC. Full variable domain (rest looked up from reference TRBV29-1 and TRBJ1-2): SAVISQKPSRDICQRGTSLTIQCQVDSQVTMMFWYRQQPGQSLTLIATANQGSEATYESGFVIDKFPISRPNLTFSTLTVSNMSPEDSSIYLCSVERAPGGQPYGYTFGSGTRLTVV.

V gene TRBV7-6 combines with J gene TRBJ2-4; tentative D call: TRBD2 (5 bases). This CDR3 is 16 amino acids long. Germline CDR1 and CDR2: SGHVS and FNYEAQ. V lost 4 bases and J lost 5, with 18 bases in between. The CDR3 bases are TGTGCCAGCAGCTCGCACCTCAGAGGGAGTGAAAACATTCAGTACTTC. This gives the protein CASSSHLRGSENIQYF.

The chain has TRBV14 and TRBJ1-2; D is unresolved. Germline V gene lookup returns CDR1 SGHDN and CDR2 FVKESK. V was trimmed by 0 bases and J by 0 bases, leaving 14 bases between them. The CDR3 spans 17 residues. The CDR3 DNA reads as TGTGCCAGCAGCCAAGATGTAGGGAGTACAACTAACTATGGCTACACCTTC. It is translated as CASSQDVGSTTNYGYTF.